This T cell receptor (beta chain) was sequenced during a study of identical twins. The trim removed 4 bases at V and 7 bases at J, leaving 16 bases unmatched. Looked up from germline, CDR1 is SGHAT and CDR2 is FQNNGV. The CDR3 is 18 amino acids. TCRdb analysed the 5' RACE reads with MiXCR anew, one entry per CDR3 protein. The table records about 790,000 distinct CDR3 sequences, roughly 18% of them present only once. These data were also reused for a study on T cells expressing NK-cell markers. From that paper: The authors derived TCR beta repertoires from sorted CD3+CD56+NKG2C+, CD3+CD56+NKG2C- and CD3+CD56-NKG2C+ T cells. Most of the eight sequenced donors were HCMV-seropositive; one was seronegative. Over 5 donors carried dominant NKG2C+ clonotypes that made up roughly 1.0-7.0% of their CD8+ T cells. The CD3+CD56-NKG2C+ fraction of several donors was likewise dominated by these clonotypes.

The sequence was obtained from a young woman in good health. The specimen was PBMCs. The chain joins TRBV11-2 to TRBJ2-1, with TRBD2 matching 10 bases. Here the CDR3 reads CASSSQREFSGRMNEQFF. The CDR3 DNA follows: TGTGCCAGCAGCTCCCAACGCGAATTTAGCGGGAGGATGAATGAGCAGTTCTTC.